These T cell receptor beta chains were read from a single sample in a study of post-analysis software for immune sequencing data. TCRdb re-derived calls from the PCR reads in MiXCR, one entry per CDR3 protein. The repertoire holds roughly 620,000 distinct CDR3 sequences, 44% seen once, with under 2% in the top ten. The sample comprised blood. The source of these receptors is a girl aged 10 to 17 with multiple sclerosis. Both conserved end residues are part of each CDR3. A D gene is named only where the DNA matches it firmly. Size tells how often a clone was seen (once, few, many) or the class of an expanded clone, and some rows leave it out.

size | J | D | V | DNA | CDR3
few | TRBJ2-7 | TRBD2 | TRBV20-1 | TGCAGTGCTAGACCCAACCCTAGCGGGAGTAACGAGCAGTACTTC | CSARPNPSGSNEQYF
few | TRBJ2-1 | NA | TRBV7-2 | TGTGCCAGCAGCTTAAAGGCCAGCGGTATTAACAATGAGCAGTTCTTC | CASSLKASGINNEQFF
many | TRBJ2-1 | TRBD1 | TRBV29-1 | TGCAGCGCCTCCGGGACAGGTCCTTACAATGAGCAGTTCTTC | CSASGTGPYNEQFF
few | TRBJ1-4 | NA | TRBV5-1 | TGCGCCAGCAGCCTCTCCGTGGGCGCAACTAATGAAAAACTGTTTTTT | CASSLSVGATNEKLFF
NA | TRBJ2-7 | NA | TRBV12-3/TRBV12-4 | TGTGCCAGCAGCCCCTCGCAGGATACCTACGAGCAGTACTTC | CASSPSQDTYEQYF
NA | TRBJ2-1 | TRBD2 | TRBV7-3 | TGTGCCAGCAGCTTAAACCCGGGACTAGCGGGGGCCCTAAATGAGCAGTTCTTC | CASSLNPGLAGALNEQFF
few | TRBJ2-5 | TRBD2 | TRBV12-3/TRBV12-4 | TGTGCCAGCAGTCCCTCGGGCCGCGGGAGAGGGGAGACCCAGTACTTC | CASSPSGRGRGETQYF
NA | TRBJ2-1 | TRBD1 | TRBV29-1 | TGCAGCGTCCACAGGGGGGACAATGAGCAGTTCTTC | CSVHRGDNEQFF
NA | TRBJ1-1 | TRBD1 | TRBV9 | TGTGCCAGCAGCGATGAAGGACAGGGACCAACTGAAGCTTTCTTT | CASSDEGQGPTEAFF
NA | TRBJ1-6 | NA | TRBV7-6 | TGTGCCAGCAGCGCCTCGGAGGGACCCGAGAGTCTTACCTATAATTCACCCCTCCACTTT | CASSASEGPESLTYNSPLHF
NA | TRBJ2-5 | NA | TRBV6-1 | TGTGCCAGCAGTGAAGGCCTAGCGGAGACCCAGTACTTC | CASSEGLAETQYF
few | TRBJ2-3 | NA | TRBV4-1 | TGCGCCAGCAGGGATTTAGGGGGTCGTGTCGCAGATACGCAGTATTTT | CASRDLGGRVADTQYF
few | TRBJ2-1 | NA | TRBV5-5 | TGTGCCAGCAGCTGGAGGATCTCCTACAATGAGCAGTTCTTC | CASSWRISYNEQFF
NA | TRBJ1-6 | TRBD1 | TRBV28 | TGTGCCAGCAGTATACAGGGGCTATATAATTCACCCCTCCACTTT | CASSIQGLYNSPLHF
once | TRBJ2-1 | TRBD2 | TRBV6-6 | TGTGCCAGCAGTTACACGCGGGGGGGCCTAGGTGAGCAGTTCTTC | CASSYTRGGLGEQFF
NA | TRBJ2-1 | NA | TRBV5-1 | TGCGCCAGCAGCTTGCCTAACCTCTACAATGAGCAGTTCTTC | CASSLPNLYNEQFF
NA | TRBJ2-1 | TRBD1 | TRBV27 | TGTGCCAGCAGTCCGATGGGACAGGGTAGTTATCGAGGACTGGCCAATGAGCAGTTCTTC | CASSPMGQGSYRGLANEQFF
NA | TRBJ1-5 | TRBD1 | TRBV20-1 | TGCAGTGCGGGGACAGGGATGAGGCAGCCCCAGCATTTT | CSAGTGMRQPQHF
NA | TRBJ2-2 | NA | TRBV6-6 | TGTGCCAGCGCCGACGGCGGCAAAGGGGACACCGGGGAGCTGTTTTTT | CASADGGKGDTGELFF
few | TRBJ1-5 | TRBD1 | TRBV6-1 | TGTGCCAGCAAACCCGGACAGGAAAATCAGCCCCAGCATTTT | CASKPGQENQPQHF
NA | TRBJ1-1 | NA | TRBV20-1 | TGCAGTGCTATCTGGGGTATGAACACTGAAGCTTTCTTT | CSAIWGMNTEAFF
few | TRBJ2-7 | TRBD1 | TRBV7-2 | TGTGCCAGCAATGACAGGGGGCGCTACGAGCAGTACTTC | CASNDRGRYEQYF
few | TRBJ2-2 | NA | TRBV10-3 | TGTGCCATCACACCGAGCGGACAGAACACCGGGGAGCTGTTTTTT | CAITPSGQNTGELFF
NA | TRBJ2-5 | TRBD2 | TRBV30 | TGTGCCTGGAGTGCTTTTCTAGCGGGATCAGGGGAGACCCAGTACTTC | CAWSAFLAGSGETQYF
NA | TRBJ2-3 | NA | TRBV7-9 | TGTGCCAGCAGCTTAAACCGGGCAGACACAGATACGCAGTATTTT | CASSLNRADTDTQYF
few | TRBJ2-1 | NA | TRBV11-2 | TGTGCCAGCAGCTACCCCAGAGGCCGAAGCTCCTACAATGAGCAGTTCTTC | CASSYPRGRSSYNEQFF
few | TRBJ1-6 | NA | TRBV20-1 | TGCAGTGCTAGGGAGACGGCGAATAATTCACCCCTCCACTTT | CSARETANNSPLHF
NA | TRBJ1-1 | NA | TRBV12-3/TRBV12-4 | TGTGCCAGCTCAAGGAGGGGTGAAGCTTTCTTT | CASSRRGEAFF
once | TRBJ2-7 | NA | TRBV27 | TGTGCCAGCAGTCCTACAGGGTTCTCTACCTACGAGCAGTACTTC | CASSPTGFSTYEQYF
NA | TRBJ1-1 | NA | TRBV5-1 | TGCGCCAGCAGCTGGGGGGCTGGGGAAGACACTGAAGCTTTCTTT | CASSWGAGEDTEAFF
NA | TRBJ2-7 | NA | TRBV2 | TGTGCCAGCAGTGAAAGGGTCCGCCGCGGGCCATGGGACGAGCAGTACTTC | CASSERVRRGPWDEQYF
few | TRBJ2-7 | NA | TRBV20-1 | TGCAGTGCTAGGGGCGGACAGACCTACGAGCAGTACTTC | CSARGGQTYEQYF
few | TRBJ1-4 | TRBD1 | TRBV29-1 | TGCAGCGTTGAGACAGGGGGTCGAGAAAAACTGTTTTTT | CSVETGGREKLFF
NA | TRBJ2-7 | NA | TRBV12-3/TRBV12-4 | TGTGCCAGCAGTTTATATCGGGACCGATACGAGCAGTACTTC | CASSLYRDRYEQYF
NA | TRBJ1-1 | NA | TRBV5-1 | TGCGCCAGCAGCTCCCCCAAAGGGGACACTGAAGCTTTCTTT | CASSSPKGDTEAFF
NA | TRBJ2-7 | TRBD2 | TRBV7-9 | TGTGCCAGCAGCTTAGTAGGGACTAGCGGGAGTTGGGCCTCCTACGAGCAGTACTTC | CASSLVGTSGSWASYEQYF
NA | TRBJ1-2 | TRBD1 | TRBV13 | TGTGCCAGCAGCTTAGGCGACCAGGGGGGCTGGAAGGATGGCTACACCTTC | CASSLGDQGGWKDGYTF
NA | TRBJ2-5 | TRBD2 | TRBV11-2 | TGTACCAGCAGCTTAGACAAACGACTAGCGGGAGGACGAACCACCTTCTACAATGAGCAGTACTTC | CTSSLDKRLAGGRTTFYNEQYF
NA | TRBJ2-7 | NA | TRBV6-5 | TGTGCCAGCAGTTACACTGTACCGGGCAGGTTCGCTCCGTACTTC | CASSYTVPGRFAPYF
NA | TRBJ2-1 | TRBD2 | TRBV6-1 | TGTGCCGTTACTCCCGGGACTAGCGGGAGGGCCAAGCGGAACACCAATGAGCAGTTCTTC | CAVTPGTSGRAKRNTNEQFF